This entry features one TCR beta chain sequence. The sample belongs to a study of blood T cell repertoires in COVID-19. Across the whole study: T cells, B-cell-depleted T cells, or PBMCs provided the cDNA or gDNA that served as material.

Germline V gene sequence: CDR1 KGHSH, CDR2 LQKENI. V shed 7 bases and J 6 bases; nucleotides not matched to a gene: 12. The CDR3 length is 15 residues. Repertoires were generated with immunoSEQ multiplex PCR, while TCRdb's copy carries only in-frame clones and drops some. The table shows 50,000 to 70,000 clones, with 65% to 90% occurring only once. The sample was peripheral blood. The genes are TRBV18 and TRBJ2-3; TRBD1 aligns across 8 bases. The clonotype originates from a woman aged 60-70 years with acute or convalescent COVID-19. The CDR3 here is CASLKGQAPGDTQYF. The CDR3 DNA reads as TGTGCCAGCTTAAAGGGACAGGCCCCAGGGGATACGCAGTATTTT.